What follows are 31 T cell receptor beta chains derived from one specimen sequenced in a study of shared clonotypes between healthy human individuals. Measured with immunoSEQ multiplex PCR; TCRdb has only the in-frame clones, and not every one. In the table there are around 500,000 clones, 76% of which are singletons. The sequenced sample was PBMCs. The receptors come from a woman aged 40 to 49 in good health. Some clones in this sample may be carry-over from other donors' samples.

This sequence joins TRBV9 and TRBJ2-3; D call uncertain. Trimming removed 4 bases from V and 1 base from J, with 7 bases in between. There are 13 residues in the CDR3. Looked up from germline, CDR1 is SGDLS and CDR2 is YYNGEE. In DNA, the CDR3 is TGTGCCAGCAGCCCAGCAGGCACAGATACGCAGTATTTT. Protein product: CASSPAGTDTQYF.

This chain connects TRBV2 to TRBJ1-3; TRBD1 is a possible D gene (5 bases). Germline V gene lookup returns CDR1 SNHLY and CDR2 FYNNEI. With 4 bases removed from V and 3 bases from J, the gap between germline ends came to 10 bases. This CDR3 is 14 amino acids long. CDR3 in amino acids: CASSGWGFGNTIYF. The CDR3 DNA follows: TGTGCCAGCAGTGGCTGGGGGTTTGGAAACACCATATATTTT.

CDR3 bases: TGTGCCAGCAGCTCAAACAGGGGTGGAAACACCATATATTTT. Translating it yields CASSSNRGGNTIYF. V usage is TRBV5-6 and J usage is TRBJ1-3; 7 positions match TRBD1. Per the germline V gene, CDR1 is SGHDT and CDR2 is YYEEEE. J lost 3 bases, V lost 3 bases, and 3 bases had no gene match. This CDR3 has 14 amino acids. Using reference TRBV5-6 and TRBJ1-3 for the parts outside the CDR3, the full variable domain is DAGVTQSPTHLIKTRGQQVTLRCSPKSGHDTVSWYQQALGQGPQFIFQYYEEEERQRGNFPDRFSGHQFPNYSSELNVNALLLGDSALYLCASSSNRGGNTIYFGEGSWLTVV.

The chain is built from TRBV4-1 and TRBJ1-2; D remains ambiguous. From germline, CDR1 is MGHRA and CDR2 YSYEKL. V lost 2 bases and J 4 bases, leaving 20 bases between the germline ends. The CDR3 loop spans 17 amino acids. The CDR3 protein is CASSQQLNLGISYGYTF. The CDR3 DNA follows: TGCGCCAGCAGCCAACAACTTAACTTGGGGATATCCTATGGCTACACCTTC.

The rearrangement joins TRBV2 to TRBJ2-7, with 11 positions matching TRBD1. V lost 6 bases to trimming and J lost 5 bases; unmatched junction nucleotides: 6. Germline V CDR1 and CDR2: SNHLY, FYNNEI. The CDR3 is 14 amino acids. CDR3 sequence: CASRGDRGFNEQYF. The CDR3 nucleotides read TGTGCCAGCAGGGGGGACAGGGGGTTCAACGAGCAGTACTTC.

This clone was recorded only once. The V gene is TRBV6-6, the J gene TRBJ2-3, with 10 bases lining up with TRBD2. V shed 4 bases, J shed 2 bases, and the junction held 3 bases outside the gene matches. The length of the CDR3 is 15 residues. Germline loops: CDR1 MNHNY, CDR2 SVGAGI (reference sequence). CDR3 nucleotide sequence: TGTGCCAGCAGTTTGCTAGCGGGGGCCACAGATACGCAGTATTTT. Translated, it gives CASSLLAGATDTQYF.

This clone has a count of ten or more. The sample carries other DNA sequences with the same CDR3. The V call is TRBV29-1, the J call TRBJ1-1; unclear D gene. The CDR3 loop spans 12 amino acids. Trimming stripped 1 base from V and 5 bases from J, with 8 bases between. The germline V gene has CDR1 SQVTM and CDR2 ANQGSEA. The CDR3 spells CSVEVVSTEAFF. The CDR3 DNA reads TGCAGCGTTGAAGTGGTTTCTACTGAAGCTTTCTTT.

The chain employs TRBV5-5 and TRBJ1-5; 8 bases are a match to TRBD1. This CDR3 has 15 amino acids. V lost 4 bases, J lost 0 bases, and 3 bases stayed unmatched. In germline, CDR1 is SGHKS, CDR2 YYEKEE (reference sequence). The DNA for the CDR3 is TGTGCCAGCAGCCAGGGACAGGCTAGCAATCAGCCCCAGCATTTT. Translating it yields CASSQGQASNQPQHF.

Comment on this clone: A read error may be the cause here, since a much bigger clone is one base away. J is TRBJ2-7 and V is TRBV6-1; D unclear. From germline, CDR1 is MNHNS and CDR2 SASEGT. CDR3 length equals 15 residues. V lost 1 base and J 0 bases, leaving 10 bases between the germline ends. The CDR3 sequence: CASSEEGTSSYEQYF. Written as DNA, the CDR3 is TGTGCCAGCAGTGAAGAGGGCACTTCCTCCTACGAGCAGTACTTC.

This rearrangement joins TRBV11-2 to TRBJ2-7; D is unclear. The CDR3 runs to 12 residues. The germline V gene has CDR1 SGHAT and CDR2 FQNNGV. The V gene lost 2 bases and the J gene lost 4 bases, with 6 bases spanning the gap. The CDR3 spells CASSLRLYEQYF. The CDR3 nucleotides are TGTGCCAGCAGCTTAAGACTGTACGAGCAGTACTTC.

Of note for this clone: This may stem from a read error, because a much larger clone lies one nucleotide away. The chain has TRBV7-5 and TRBJ1-2. TRBV7-5 is designated a pseudogene. The CDR3 contains 16 residues. Here the CDR3 DNA reads TGTGTCAGAAGCCTCTTCCGGGACCGGACGGACTATGGCTACACCTTC. Translated, it gives CVRSLFRDRTDYGYTF.

About this clone: A much bigger clone sits one base away, suggesting this may be a read error. This same CDR3 is encoded by further DNA sequences in the sample. This chain joins TRBV7-9 and TRBJ2-5, with 7 bases identical to TRBD1. Germline lookup yields CDR1 SEHNR and CDR2 FQNEAQ (reference sequence). The junction had 4 bases not matched to a gene; V was cut back by 5 bases and J by 4 bases. This CDR3 contains 13 residues. This chain's CDR3 is CASSPRQGETQYF. The CDR3 DNA reads as TGTGCCAGCAGCCCTCGACAGGGAGAGACCCAGTACTTC.

With regard to this clone: An end of the junction differs from the germline gene, which may be a read error. The genes are TRBV7-2 and TRBJ2-3; D is uncertain. The CDR3 is made up of 14 amino acids. Germline assignment: CDR1 SGHTA and CDR2 FQGNSA. This chain's CDR3 is CASSLEAPTDTQCF. The CDR3 nucleotides read TGTGCCAGCAGCTTAGAGGCCCCCACAGATACGCAGTGTTTT.

The chain is built from TRBV27 and TRBJ2-1; D not resolved. Trimming stripped 5 bases from V and 4 bases from J, with 12 bases between. The CDR3 totals 14 residues. The germline V gene encodes CDR1 MNHEY and CDR2 SMNVEV (reference sequence). The CDR3 spells CASSPRIQYNEQFF. The CDR3 DNA follows: TGTGCCAGCAGTCCTCGGATCCAATACAATGAGCAGTTCTTC.

The V and J genes are TRBV9 and TRBJ1-3; D remains ambiguous. The V end was cut by 0 bases, the J end by 0 bases, with 10 bases between. The CDR3 runs 16 residues. Per the germline V gene, CDR1 is SGDLS and CDR2 is YYNGEE. As DNA, the CDR3 is TGTGCCAGCAGCGTAGGAAAGAGGAGCTCTGGAAACACCATATATTTT. Its translation: CASSVGKRSSGNTIYF.

The V and J genes are TRBV27 and TRBJ1-1; D is possibly TRBD1 (6 bases). The CDR3 loop spans 14 amino acids. The V end was cut by 5 bases, the J end by 2 bases, with 12 bases between. The germline V gene encodes CDR1 MNHEY and CDR2 SMNVEV (reference sequence). CDR3 sequence reads: CASSLGGQNTEAFF. In DNA, the CDR3 is TGTGCCAGCAGTCTAGGGGGACAAAACACTGAAGCTTTCTTT.

The V gene is TRBV7-9, the J gene TRBJ1-1; 9 nucleotides agree with TRBD1. The CDR3 covers 15 residues. Trimming cost V 3 bases and J 1 base; bases outside gene matches: 3. The germline V gene encodes CDR1 SEHNR and CDR2 FQNEAQ (reference sequence). CDR3 nucleotides: TGTGCCAGCAGCTTTGGACAGGGGACGAACACTGAAGCTTTCTTT. Protein product: CASSFGQGTNTEAFF. The full variable domain, rest sourced from reference TRBV7-9 and TRBJ1-1, is DTGVSQNPRHKITKRGQNVTFRCDPISEHNRLYWYRQTLGQGPEFLTYFQNEAQLEKSRLLSDRFSAERPKGSFSTLEIQRTEQGDSAMYLCASSFGQGTNTEAFFGQGTRLTVV.

As regards this clone: A far bigger clonotype differs at one base, so this is likely a read error. Because it lacks the conserved phenylalanine or tryptophan at the end, this CDR3 is likely a read error. The V and J genes are TRBV4-3 and TRBJ1-1; D remains ambiguous. V was shortened by 1 base and J by 4 bases, with 13 bases between the two germline ends. The CDR3 contains 15 residues. Germline loops: CDR1 LGHNA, CDR2 YSLEER. The CDR3 reads CASSQVGSHPTEAFL. CDR3 nucleotide sequence: TGCGCCAGCAGCCAAGTGGGCAGTCACCCCACTGAAGCTTTCCTT.

The gene calls are TRBV6-6 and TRBJ1-1; D remains ambiguous. V was shortened by 1 base and J by 1 base, with 4 bases between the two germline ends. The CDR3 consists of 13 residues. Germline V gene data show CDR1 as MNHNY and CDR2 as SVGAGI (reference sequence). Written as DNA, the CDR3 is TGTGCCAGCAGTTACTTGTCGAACACTGAAGCTTTCTTT. This codes for CASSYLSNTEAFF.

The gene calls are TRBV5-4 and TRBJ2-7; 8 bases map to TRBD1. Trimming removed 4 bases from V and 1 base from J; junction bases left unmatched: 4. This CDR3 has 14 amino acids. Germline loops: CDR1 SGHNT, CDR2 YYREEE (reference sequence). The CDR3 DNA reads as TGTGCCAGCAGCAACCGGGACAGGTCCTACGAGCAGTACTTC. Protein product: CASSNRDRSYEQYF.

This sequence joins TRBV5-8 and TRBJ1-2; D is possibly TRBD1 (6 bases). Germline V CDR1 and CDR2: SGHTS, YDEGEE. V was shortened by 6 bases and J by 4 bases, with 19 bases between the two germline ends. CDR3 length: 15 amino acids. In DNA form, the CDR3 reads TGTGCCAGCAACCTCCTAACAGGGATCGGCTATGGCTACACCTTC. Translation: CASNLLTGIGYGYTF.

The chain couples TRBV9 to TRBJ2-2; D perhaps matches TRBD2 (5 bases). The germline CDR1 and CDR2 sequences are SGDLS and YYNGEE. V was clipped by 0 bases and J by 0 bases, with 12 bases between them. The CDR3 has 17 amino acids. The CDR3 nucleotides are TGTGCCAGCAGCGTAGACGGGGAGCACGCGAACACCGGGGAGCTGTTTTTT. Encoded protein: CASSVDGEHANTGELFF. Full variable domain (missing parts from reference TRBV9 and TRBJ2-2): DSGVTQTPKHLITATGQRVTLRCSPRSGDLSVYWYQQSLDQGLQFLIQYYNGEERAKGNILERFSAQQFPDLHSELNLSSLELGDSALYFCASSVDGEHANTGELFFGEGSRLTVL.

The J gene is TRBJ2-7, the V gene TRBV7-8; D gene unclear. V was clipped by 1 base and J by 4 bases, with 14 bases between them. The CDR3 has 15 residues. The germline gives CDR1 SGHVS, CDR2 FQNEAQ. In nucleotides, the CDR3 is TGTGCCAGCAGCTTAGGTTTAGGCACCGGGTACGAGCAGTACTTC. Translation: CASSLGLGTGYEQYF.

The chain employs TRBV2 and TRBJ1-1; D uncertain. The CDR3 length is 14 residues. Trimming left V 0 bases short and J 7 bases short, with 12 bases between. Germline CDR1 and CDR2: SNHLY and FYNNEI. The CDR3 DNA is TGTGCCAGCAGTGAAGCGGCGGTGGAGGATGAAGCTTTCTTT. It yields the protein CASSEAAVEDEAFF.

This clone turned up a few times. The V gene is TRBV4-3, the J gene TRBJ2-1, with 8 bases identical to TRBD2. The CDR3 runs 15 residues. Looked up from germline, CDR1 is LGHNA and CDR2 is YSLEER. J was trimmed by 10 bases and V by 6 bases; bases with no gene match: 14. The CDR3 reads CASRRSWAGGGEQFF. The CDR3 nucleotides are TGCGCCAGCAGACGCTCTTGGGCGGGAGGTGGAGAGCAGTTCTTC.

About this clone: The junction departs from germline at one end; a sequencing error may be responsible. J is TRBJ2-3 and V is TRBV7-9; D is ambiguous. The CDR3 contains 15 residues. The germline gives CDR1 SEHNR, CDR2 FQNEAQ (reference sequence). The CDR3 region is CASSFSGRFTDTQYF. The CDR3 bases are TGCGCCAGCAGCTTCTCCGGGCGCTTCACAGATACGCAGTATTTT.

This chain uses TRBV5-4 with TRBJ2-7; D not certain. Germline values: CDR1 SGHNT, CDR2 YYREEE (reference sequence). There are 14 residues in the CDR3. V was shortened by 4 bases and J by 1 base, with 12 bases between the two germline ends. The CDR3 nucleotides are TGTGCCAGCAGCCCCGACCTGACTTCCTACGAGCAGTACTTC. Translation: CASSPDLTSYEQYF.

This clone appeared once. V gene TRBV2 combines with J gene TRBJ2-5; D unclear. Per the germline V gene, CDR1 is SNHLY and CDR2 is FYNNEI. CDR3 length equals 11 residues. The ends were cut back, 6 bases at V and 7 bases at J, with 9 bases in the middle. CDR3 DNA sequence: TGTGCCAGCAGGCCAGTTTGGACCCAGTACTTC. Amino acid sequence: CASRPVWTQYF.

At least ten counts were recorded for this clone. The identical CDR3 is also encoded by other nucleotide sequences in the sample. The CDR3 sequence is CASTSSRATNEKLFF. The DNA for the CDR3 is TGTGCCAGCACCTCGTCCAGGGCAACTAATGAAAAACTGTTTTTT. V is TRBV28 and J is TRBJ1-4; a weak D match, TRBD1 (5 bases). The CDR3 loop spans 15 amino acids. The germline V gene has CDR1 MDHEN and CDR2 SYDVKM. The V end lost 7 bases, the J end lost 0 bases, and 12 bases lay between the germline ends.

The rearrangement links TRBV11-2 to TRBJ2-7, with D maybe TRBD2 (5 bases). Germline-derived CDR1 and CDR2 are SGHAT and FQNNGV. This CDR3 region has 15 residues. Trimming left V 7 bases short and J 0 bases short, with 16 bases between. The CDR3: CASTTSGSASYEQYF. Here the CDR3 DNA reads TGTGCCAGCACCACCTCGGGGTCGGCCTCCTACGAGCAGTACTTC.

The chain couples TRBV4-3 to TRBJ1-2; D remains ambiguous. V was clipped by 4 bases and J by 2 bases, with 14 bases between them. Germline CDR1 and CDR2: LGHNA and YSLEER. This CDR3 contains 15 residues. The DNA for the CDR3 is TGCGCCAGCAGCCCGAAGAATGGGGAGAACTATGGCTACACCTTC. Its protein product is CASSPKNGENYGYTF.